The table lists the clone carrying this T cell receptor beta chain with many counts. The TCR library protocol attached unique molecular identifiers to the individual cDNA molecules. TCRdb reprocessed the 5' RACE reads with MiXCR, giving one entry per CDR3 protein. The sample consists of some 22,000 distinct CDR3 sequences, about 5% of them appearing once. The record originates from a study of early T cells in non-severe SARS-CoV-2 infection. This CDR3 has 15 residues. Germline V lookup: CDR1 MNHNY, CDR2 SVGAGI (reference sequence). V shed 5 bases and J shed 5 bases, with 13 bases lying between them. The sequenced sample was whole blood. The receptor was derived from an adult who was a healthcare worker with PCR-confirmed SARS-CoV-2 infection or an uninfected control (not recorded which). The chain combines TRBV6-6 with TRBJ1-6; D call uncertain. DNA for the CDR3: TGTGCCAGCAGTGAGTCGGGATTCGATAATTCACCCCTCCACTTT. Translating gives CASSESGFDNSPLHF.